This T cell receptor beta chain was retrieved from a study of blood T cell repertoires in COVID-19. Study summary: The samples span acute and convalescent COVID-19 from the United States, Italy and Spain. T cells, B-cell-depleted T cells, or PBMCs supplied cDNA or gDNA.

This clone was seen just once. Per the original methods: How many nucleated cells were present was estimated from reference gene primer amplification. TCRdb's copy holds only in-frame clones and misses some; the assay was immunoSEQ multiplex PCR. Clone size and V and J calls were adopted from that table, with D and trimming inferred from the DNA. The sample has about 160,000 clones, 92% seen once. Seattle cases were enrolled at active infection and followed longitudinally. V was pared by 4 bases and J by 0 bases, with 11 bases between. Germline V CDR1 and CDR2: SGDLS, YYNGEE. The CDR3 length is 15 residues.

Material: peripheral blood. The gene calls are TRBV9 and TRBJ2-1, with D possibly TRBD1 on 5 matching bases. The sequence was obtained from a man between 25 and 39 years old with COVID-19, enrolled during active disease. The CDR3 spells CASSPRVSSYNEQFF. CDR3 nucleotide sequence: TGTGCCAGCAGCCCCAGGGTCAGCTCCTACAATGAGCAGTTCTTC.